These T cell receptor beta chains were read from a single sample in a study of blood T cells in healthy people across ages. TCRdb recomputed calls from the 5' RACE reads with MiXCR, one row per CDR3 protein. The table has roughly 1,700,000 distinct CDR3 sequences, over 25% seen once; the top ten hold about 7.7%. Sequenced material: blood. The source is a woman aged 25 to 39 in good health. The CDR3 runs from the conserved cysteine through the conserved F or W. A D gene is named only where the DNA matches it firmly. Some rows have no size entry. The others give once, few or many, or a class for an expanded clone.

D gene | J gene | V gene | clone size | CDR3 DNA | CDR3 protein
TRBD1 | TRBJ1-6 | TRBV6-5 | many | TGTGCCAGCAGCCTACAGGGGGCCGGTTTTTCACCCCTCCACTTT | CASSLQGAGFSPLHF
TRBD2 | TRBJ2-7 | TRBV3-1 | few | TGTGCCAGCAGCCAAGGGCGGCTGGCGGGGGTCTACGAGCAGTACTTC | CASSQGRLAGVYEQYF
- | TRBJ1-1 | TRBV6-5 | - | TGTGCCAGCAGTTATTTGAGGGAACACACTGAAGCTTTCTTT | CASSYLREHTEAFF
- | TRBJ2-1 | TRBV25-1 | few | TGTGCCAGCAGTGATCTCCTTAGCGGAAGGTTCTTC | CASSDLLSGRFF
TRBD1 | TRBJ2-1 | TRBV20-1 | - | TGCAGTGTTCTACCCGGGGACAGGGCCTACAATGAGCAGTTCTTC | CSVLPGDRAYNEQFF
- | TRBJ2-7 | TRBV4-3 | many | TGCGCCAGCAGCCAAGATATACGAGGCGAGCAGTACTTC | CASSQDIRGEQYF
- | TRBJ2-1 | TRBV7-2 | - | TGTACCAGCAGCTTTACAAAAAGCTCCTACAATGAGCAGTTCTTC | CTSSFTKSSYNEQFF
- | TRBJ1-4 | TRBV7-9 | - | TGTGCCGGCAGCAAGGCGGGGAACCTCGATGAAAAACTGTTTTTT | CAGSKAGNLDEKLFF
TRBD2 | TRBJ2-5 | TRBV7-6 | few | TGTACCAGCAGCTTTAGCACCGGGACTAGCGGAGAGACCCAGTACTTC | CTSSFSTGTSGETQYF
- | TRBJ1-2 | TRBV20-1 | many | TGCAGTGTTTTCCTATCGTCAGTCCGAAACTATGGCTACACCTTC | CSVFLSSVRNYGYTF
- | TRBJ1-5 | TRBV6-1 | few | TGTGCCAGCAGTGAAGGGCAGGTCAATCAGCCCCAGCATTTT | CASSEGQVNQPQHF
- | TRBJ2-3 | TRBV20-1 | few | TGCAGTGCTAGGCGCGGGTCCGTGGATACGCAGTATTTT | CSARRGSVDTQYF
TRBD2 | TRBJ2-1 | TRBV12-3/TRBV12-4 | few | TGTGCCAGCAGTTCTAGCGGGGGGGCGGAGCAGTTCTTC | CASSSSGGAEQFF
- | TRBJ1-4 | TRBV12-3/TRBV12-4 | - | TGTGCCAGCAGCGAGCGCAGGGCAGCTAATGAAAAACTGTTTTTT | CASSERRAANEKLFF
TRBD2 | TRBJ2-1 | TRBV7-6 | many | TGTGCCAGCAGCTTTAGCGGGAGGGCGAATGAGCAGTTCTTC | CASSFSGRANEQFF
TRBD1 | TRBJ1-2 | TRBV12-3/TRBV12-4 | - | TGTGCCAGCATCTCACAGGGGGCGGGCGGCTACACCTTC | CASISQGAGGYTF
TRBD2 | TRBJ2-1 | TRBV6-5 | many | TGTGCCAGCAGTTACCCGGGACTACCTGAGCAGTTCTTC | CASSYPGLPEQFF
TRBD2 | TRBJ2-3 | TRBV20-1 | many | TGCAGTGCTAGAAGCGGGGATTACACAGATACGCAGTATTTT | CSARSGDYTDTQYF
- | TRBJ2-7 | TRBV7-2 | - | TGTGCCAGCACCATAACCGGGCCCAGCCTCACCTACGAGCAGTACTTC | CASTITGPSLTYEQYF
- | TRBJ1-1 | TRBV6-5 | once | TGTGCCAGCAGTTACTTCGACAGGACGAACACTAAAGCTTTCTTT | CASSYFDRTNTKAFF
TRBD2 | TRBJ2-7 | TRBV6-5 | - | TGTGCCAGCAGTTACGGGCTAGCGGAAACCGGCTCCTACGAGCAGTACTTC | CASSYGLAETGSYEQYF
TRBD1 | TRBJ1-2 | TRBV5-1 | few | TGCGCCAGCAGCCAACACACACCGGGACAGGCGGGATATGGCTACACCTTC | CASSQHTPGQAGYGYTF
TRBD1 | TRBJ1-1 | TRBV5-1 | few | TGCGCCAGCAAACTATGGGGACAGGAGGACACTGAAGCTTTCTTT | CASKLWGQEDTEAFF
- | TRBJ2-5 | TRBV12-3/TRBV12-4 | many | TGTGCCAGCAGTTTAGCTAGCGTTGGGACCCAGTACTTC | CASSLASVGTQYF
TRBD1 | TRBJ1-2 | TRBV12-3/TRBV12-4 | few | TGTGCCAGCAGTCCGCACAGGGGGCTTAACTATGGCTACACCTTC | CASSPHRGLNYGYTF
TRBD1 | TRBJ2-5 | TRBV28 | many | TGTGCCAGCAGTAACGACAGGGGGCCACTAGGAGAGACCCAGTACTTC | CASSNDRGPLGETQYF
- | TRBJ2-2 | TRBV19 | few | TGTGCCAGTAGCACAGGGAACACCGGGGAGCTGTTTTTT | CASSTGNTGELFF
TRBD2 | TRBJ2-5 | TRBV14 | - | TGTGCCAGCAGCCAACCGGGACTAGCGGGAGCGGAGACCCAGTACTTC | CASSQPGLAGAETQYF
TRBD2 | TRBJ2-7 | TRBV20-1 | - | TGCAGTGCTAATAGCGGGGGCCACGAGCAGTACTTC | CSANSGGHEQYF
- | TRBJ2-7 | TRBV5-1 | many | TGCGCCAGCAGCTTGGTGAGTGAGGTCTACGAGCAGTACTTC | CASSLVSEVYEQYF
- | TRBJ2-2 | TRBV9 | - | TGTGCCAGCAGCGTAGTTAGGGTTAGCGGGGAGCTGTTTTTT | CASSVVRVSGELFF
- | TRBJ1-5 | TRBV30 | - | TGTGCCTGGAGTGATGGTATTCAGCCCCAGCATTTT | CAWSDGIQPQHF
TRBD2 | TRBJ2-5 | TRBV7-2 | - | TGTGCCAGCAGCCCGACTAGCGGGGGGGCGTTGGAGACCCAGTACTTC | CASSPTSGGALETQYF
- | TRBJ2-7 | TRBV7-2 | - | TGTGCCAGCAGCCAGGCGGCGGGTCACTACGAGCAGTACTTC | CASSQAAGHYEQYF
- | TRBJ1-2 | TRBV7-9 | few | TGTGCCAGCAGAGACGGGTCGCCGAGGGGCTATGGCTACACCTTC | CASRDGSPRGYGYTF
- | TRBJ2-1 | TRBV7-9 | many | TGTGCCAGCAGCGGGAGCAGGGGGGGGAATGAGCAGTTCTTC | CASSGSRGGNEQFF
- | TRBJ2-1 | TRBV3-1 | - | TGTGCCAGCAGCCAAGATCTCAGGGGAGGGTACAATGAGCAGTTCTTC | CASSQDLRGGYNEQFF
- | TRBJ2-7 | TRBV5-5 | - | TGTGCCAGCGCCGCACAGGGAAACTACGAGCAGTACTTC | CASAAQGNYEQYF
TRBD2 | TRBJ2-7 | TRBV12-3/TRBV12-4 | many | TGTGCCAGCAGCTTCCGGACTAGCGGGGTACACTACCAGCAGTACTTC | CASSFRTSGVHYQQYF
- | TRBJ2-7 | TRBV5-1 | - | TGCGCCAGCAGCTTTGCCACCAGTCTCCAAGGGGGTGAGCAGTACTTC | CASSFATSLQGGEQYF
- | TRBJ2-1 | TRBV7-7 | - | TGTGCCAGCAGCTCCGGCCTGGACCGCAGTGAGCAGTTCTTC | CASSSGLDRSEQFF
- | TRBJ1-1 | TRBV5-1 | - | TGCACCAGCAGCTCCCTTGGGAGGACCGAAGCTTTCTTT | CTSSSLGRTEAFF
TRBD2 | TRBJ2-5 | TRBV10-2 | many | TGCGCCAGAGGACTAGCAATTGAGACCCAGTACTTC | CARGLAIETQYF
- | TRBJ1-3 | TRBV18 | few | TGTGCCAGCTCACCCGACAGCCTCTCTGGAAACACCATATATTTT | CASSPDSLSGNTIYF
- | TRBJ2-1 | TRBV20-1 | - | TGCAGTGCTAGAGTTAGCGGCACTTACTACAATGAGCAGTTCTTC | CSARVSGTYYNEQFF
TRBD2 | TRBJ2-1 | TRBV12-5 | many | TGTGCTAGTGGTTTGGTACCCAGCGGGGGGGCCGGAGTAGGCGAGCAGTTCTTC | CASGLVPSGGAGVGEQFF
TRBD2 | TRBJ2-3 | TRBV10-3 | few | TGTGCCATCAGTGACCCGCGAAAGTCCAGCGGGAGACCAACGGCGGATACGCAGTATTTT | CAISDPRKSSGRPTADTQYF
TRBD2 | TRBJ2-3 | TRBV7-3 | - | TGTGCCAGCAGCTACGGGACTACCTCGGGGGTAGATACGCAGTATTTT | CASSYGTTSGVDTQYF
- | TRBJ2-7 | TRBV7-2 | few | TGTGCCAGCAGCATAAGACGGACTACCATCGAGCAGTACTTC | CASSIRRTTIEQYF
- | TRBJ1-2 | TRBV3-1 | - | TGTGCCAGCAGCCAAGACCATGGGGGGCGCGGTGGCTACACCTTC | CASSQDHGGRGGYTF
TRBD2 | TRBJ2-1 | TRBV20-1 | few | TGCAGTGCTAGTGCTAGCGGCCCCTACAATGAGCAGTTCTTC | CSASASGPYNEQFF
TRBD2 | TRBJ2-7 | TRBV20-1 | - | TGCAGTGCTCCCTACGGGACTAGCGGTTCCTACGAGCAGTACTTC | CSAPYGTSGSYEQYF
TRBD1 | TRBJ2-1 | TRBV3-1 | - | TGTGCCAGCAGCCAACCGGGACAGGGGGCGGACAATGAGCAGTTCTTC | CASSQPGQGADNEQFF
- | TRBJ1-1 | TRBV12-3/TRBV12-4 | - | TGTGCCAGCAGGGATAATTCGGAGTTCACTGAAGCTTTCTTT | CASRDNSEFTEAFF
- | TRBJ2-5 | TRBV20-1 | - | TGCAGTGCTCCTTTGGACAGGCCGGGAGGGACCCAGTACTTC | CSAPLDRPGGTQYF